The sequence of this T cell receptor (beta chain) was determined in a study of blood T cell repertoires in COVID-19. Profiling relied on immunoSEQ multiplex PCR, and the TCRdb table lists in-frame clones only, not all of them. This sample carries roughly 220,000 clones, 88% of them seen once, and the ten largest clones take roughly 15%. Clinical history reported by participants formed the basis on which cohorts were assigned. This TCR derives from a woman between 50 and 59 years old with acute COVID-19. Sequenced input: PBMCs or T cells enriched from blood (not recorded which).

CDR3 amino acids: CASSWGLAGGPDIPNEQFF. The CDR3 DNA reads TGTGCCAGCAGCTGGGGACTAGCGGGAGGGCCGGATATCCCCAATGAGCAGTTCTTC. The rearrangement joins TRBV5-6 to TRBJ2-1; the match to TRBD2 covers 16 bases. The CDR3 extends over 19 amino acids. Per germline, CDR1 SGHDT and CDR2 YYEEEE. With 3 bases clipped from V and 6 bases from J, the junction kept 12 bases outside the gene matches. The full variable domain, with the rest looked up from reference TRBV5-6 and TRBJ2-1, is DAGVTQSPTHLIKTRGQQVTLRCSPKSGHDTVSWYQQALGQGPQFIFQYYEEEERQRGNFPDRFSGHQFPNYSSELNVNALLLGDSALYLCASSWGLAGGPDIPNEQFFGPGTRLTVL.